This is a list of T cell receptor beta chains from one sample in a study of blood T cells in healthy people across ages. TCRdb called the 5' RACE reads again in MiXCR, with one record for every CDR3 protein. The sample comprises 600,000 to 850,000 distinct CDR3 sequences, approximately 25% of which are singletons, and just under 9.5% rests with the top ten. These data are also associated with another study on T cells of mothers and their children.

Sequencing input: blood. The receptors were sampled from a boy younger than 18 in good health. Each CDR3 is given with its conserved first and last residue. A D gene is named only where the DNA matches it firmly. Only some rows state a clone size, as once, few, many or a class for expanded clones.

D	size	V	J	CDR3	DNA
.	.	TRBV21-1	TRBJ2-2	CASSTGIQKTDKTQLDANTGELFF	TGTGCCAGCAGCACGGGGATCCAAAAGACAGACAAGACACAACTAGACGCGAACACCGGGGAGCTGTTTTTT
TRBD1	.	TRBV5-6	TRBJ1-5	CASSDGQGRQPQHF	TGTGCCAGCAGCGATGGACAGGGACGGCAGCCCCAGCATTTT
.	few	TRBV3-1	TRBJ2-3	CASSHQMGTSTDTQYF	TGTGCCAGCAGCCATCAAATGGGGACTAGCACAGATACGCAGTATTTT
.	.	TRBV4-1	TRBJ2-6	CASSRGGGANVLTF	TGCGCCAGCAGCCGGGGCGGTGGGGCCAACGTCCTGACTTTC
TRBD2	few	TRBV12-5	TRBJ2-7	CASGVTSGIREQYF	TGTGCTAGTGGTGTGACTAGCGGGATACGGGAGCAGTACTTC
TRBD2	.	TRBV20-1	TRBJ2-3	CSASTSGSKGDTQYF	TGCAGTGCTAGCACTAGCGGGAGCAAGGGTGATACGCAGTATTTT
TRBD2	.	TRBV7-3	TRBJ2-1	CASSLTASWEGLNEQFF	TGTGCCAGCAGCTTAACGGCATCTTGGGAGGGCCTCAATGAGCAGTTCTTC
.	few	TRBV20-1	TRBJ2-3	CSARWDSTDTQYF	TGCAGTGCTAGGTGGGACAGCACAGATACGCAGTATTTT
.	.	TRBV10-3	TRBJ2-3	CAISESAGATDTQYF	TGTGCCATCAGTGAGTCCGCAGGAGCCACAGATACGCAGTATTTT
.	.	TRBV7-9	TRBJ2-7	CASSDTANYEQYF	TGTGCCAGCAGCGATACCGCAAACTACGAGCAGTACTTC
.	.	TRBV13	TRBJ2-3	CASWASTDTQYF	TGTGCCAGCTGGGCTAGCACAGATACGCAGTATTTT
.	.	TRBV10-3	TRBJ2-1	CAISEFRGPDNEQFF	TGTGCCATCAGTGAGTTTCGAGGCCCGGACAATGAGCAGTTCTTC
.	.	TRBV7-9	TRBJ1-6	CASSSDSPLHF	TGTGCCAGCAGCAGTGATTCACCCCTCCACTTT
.	.	TRBV27	TRBJ1-2	CASSLGPGGGYTF	TGTGCCAGCAGTCTAGGCCCCGGGGGCGGCTACACCTTC
.	.	TRBV4-3	TRBJ2-7	CASSQGVGLSYEQYF	TGCGCCAGCAGCCAAGGCGTGGGCCTCTCCTACGAGCAGTACTTC
.	few	TRBV10-3	TRBJ2-1	CATLKGDEQFF	TGTGCCACCCTAAAGGGCGATGAGCAGTTCTTC
.	few	TRBV7-2	TRBJ1-5	CASSLVGGKGNQPQHF	TGTGCCAGCAGCTTAGTGGGGGGGAAGGGCAATCAGCCCCAGCATTTT
.	few	TRBV4-2	TRBJ2-7	CASRPRIRGTGLGGSYEQYF	TGTGCCAGCAGGCCAAGAATAAGGGGAACGGGACTTGGTGGGTCCTACGAGCAGTACTTC
TRBD2	.	TRBV20-1	TRBJ2-7	CSATTLAGMPYEQYF	TGCAGTGCTACAACTCTAGCGGGGATGCCCTACGAGCAGTACTTC
.	.	TRBV7-9	TRBJ1-1	CASSLGPQLNTEAFF	TGTGCCAGCAGCTTAGGGCCGCAATTGAACACTGAAGCTTTCTTT
.	.	TRBV5-1	TRBJ2-3	CASSLVAALPPSDTQYF	TGCGCCAGCAGCTTGGTAGCTGCACTCCCACCCTCAGATACGCAGTATTTT
.	.	TRBV7-9	TRBJ2-3	CASSLEPTGFPTDTQYF	TGTGCCAGCAGCTTAGAACCTACAGGTTTTCCTACAGATACGCAGTATTTT
TRBD1	few	TRBV7-2	TRBJ1-6	CASSVIGGTLHF	TGTGCCAGCAGCGTAATAGGGGGCACCCTCCACTTT
.	few	TRBV9	TRBJ2-7	CASSSHQGGYEQYF	TGTGCCAGCAGCTCTCACCAGGGGGGTTACGAGCAGTACTTC
TRBD1	many	TRBV6-1	TRBJ2-4	CASSPTGMVDIQYF	TGTGCCAGCAGTCCGACAGGGATGGTGGACATTCAGTACTTC
TRBD2	.	TRBV7-2	TRBJ2-7	CASSWPQREASYEQYF	TGTGCCAGCAGCTGGCCCCAGCGGGAGGCATCCTACGAGCAGTACTTC
.	.	TRBV29-1	TRBJ2-3	CSVGNTDTQYF	TGCAGCGTTGGAAACACAGATACGCAGTATTTT
TRBD2	.	TRBV28	TRBJ2-1	CASNPTSGSLRSEQFF	TGTGCCAGCAACCCTACTAGCGGCTCCCTCAGGAGTGAGCAGTTCTTC
TRBD1	.	TRBV7-9	TRBJ1-2	CASSFGDRYPNYGCTF	TGTGCCAGCAGCTTTGGGGACAGGTACCCTAACTATGGCTGCACCTTC
.	few	TRBV5-1	TRBJ2-1	CASSSGLIPHEQFF	TGCGCCAGCAGCTCCGGACTCATCCCCCATGAGCAGTTCTTC
.	.	TRBV4-2	TRBJ1-6	CASSHPGVANSPLHF	TGTGCCAGCAGCCACCCGGGTGTAGCAAATTCACCCCTCCACTTT
.	.	TRBV7-2	TRBJ1-3	CASSLRGYTSGNTIYF	TGTGCCAGCAGCTTAAGGGGCTACACCTCTGGAAACACCATATATTTT
TRBD1	few	TRBV5-1	TRBJ2-5	CASSGDRVRYETQYF	TGCGCCAGCAGCGGGGACAGGGTTCGGTACGAGACCCAGTACTTC
.	few	TRBV7-9	TRBJ1-3	CASKGSEGNTIYF	TGTGCCAGCAAGGGCTCGGAAGGAAACACCATATATTTT
TRBD1	few	TRBV25-1	TRBJ1-1	CASSGDRRNTEAFF	TGTGCCAGCAGTGGGGACAGGAGGAACACTGAAGCTTTCTTT
TRBD1	.	TRBV13	TRBJ1-1	CASSLTLGGVGTEAFF	TGTGCCAGCAGCCTCACCCTAGGGGGCGTGGGGACTGAAGCTTTCTTT
.	few	TRBV4-1	TRBJ1-4	CASSHARTATNEKLFF	TGCGCCAGCAGCCACGCCCGAACAGCAACTAATGAAAAACTGTTTTTT
.	.	TRBV3-1	TRBJ2-5	CASSQTTGYQETQYF	TGTGCCAGCAGCCAAACGACAGGCTACCAAGAGACCCAGTACTTC
.	.	TRBV12-3/TRBV12-4	TRBJ2-3	CASSPLRGGYTQYF	TGTGCCAGCAGTCCATTGAGGGGGGGGTATACGCAGTATTTT
TRBD2	.	TRBV20-1	TRBJ2-1	CSAQGSSGRFNEQFF	TGCAGTGCTCAGGGTTCCAGCGGGAGGTTCAATGAGCAGTTCTTC
.	.	TRBV6-6	TRBJ2-2	CASAPQEETGELFF	TGTGCCAGCGCCCCCCAGGAGGAGACCGGGGAGCTGTTTTTT
.	.	TRBV20-1	TRBJ2-4	CSARDSGPRVNIQYF	TGCAGTGCTAGAGACTCGGGCCCTCGGGTAAACATTCAGTACTTC
.	few	TRBV27	TRBJ1-4	CASSRFQREKLFF	TGTGCCAGCAGTAGGTTTCAGAGGGAAAAACTGTTTTTT